One T cell receptor beta chain is described in this entry. Its target is not known. This sample was included in a study of T cell responses to AZD1222 COVID-19 vaccine. Profiled with immunoSEQ multiplex PCR; TCRdb holds only in-frame clones, not every one. The sample contains 95,000 to 150,000 clones, around 85% of which appear only once. Study-wide results and limits: Clonal diversity may have been underestimated in mostly white British donors. Repertoire sampling occurred only after the peak T cell response.

The germline gives CDR1 MNHEY, CDR2 SVGAGI. V was shortened by 0 bases and J by 2 bases, with 13 bases between the two germline ends. There are 16 residues in the CDR3. Material: peripheral blood, obtained on day 0 of AZD1222 vaccination. This clonotype originated in an adult in good health. The V and J genes are TRBV6-5 and TRBJ1-2; D is perhaps TRBD1 (5 bases). The CDR3 region has the DNA TGTGCCAGCAGTTACTCGAAGCCAGGGAGAAACTATGGCTACACCTTC. Amino acid sequence: CASSYSKPGRNYGYTF.